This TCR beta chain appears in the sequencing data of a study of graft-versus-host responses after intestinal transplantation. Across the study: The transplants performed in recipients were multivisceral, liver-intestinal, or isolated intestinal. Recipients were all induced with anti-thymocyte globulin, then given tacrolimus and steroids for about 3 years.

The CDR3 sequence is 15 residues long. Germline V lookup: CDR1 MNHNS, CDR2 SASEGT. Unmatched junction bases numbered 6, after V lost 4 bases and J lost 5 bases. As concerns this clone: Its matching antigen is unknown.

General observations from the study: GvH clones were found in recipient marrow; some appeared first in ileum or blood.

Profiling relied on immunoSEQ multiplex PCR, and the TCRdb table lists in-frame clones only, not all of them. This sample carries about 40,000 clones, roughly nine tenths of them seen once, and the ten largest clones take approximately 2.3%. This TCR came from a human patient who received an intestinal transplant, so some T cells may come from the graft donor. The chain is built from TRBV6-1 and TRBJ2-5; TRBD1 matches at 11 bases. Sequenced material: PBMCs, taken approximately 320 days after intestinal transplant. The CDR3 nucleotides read TGTGCCAGCAGTGTAGAAGGGACAGGGGGTGAGACCCAGTACTTC. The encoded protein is CASSVEGTGGETQYF.